This T cell receptor (beta chain) came from a study of blood T cell repertoires in COVID-19. Germline trimming cut 5 bases from V and 6 bases from J; bases unmatched to any gene: 5. The CDR3 loop spans 13 amino acids. Germline-derived CDR1 and CDR2 are SGHTA and FQGNSA. The age range of participants was about 18 to 90 years, with residence in roughly 25 US areas. Membership in each cohort depended on participant-reported clinical history. Clones were sequenced by immunoSEQ multiplex PCR, and TCRdb holds only the in-frame ones, with some missing. The repertoire holds almost 400,000 clones, approximately 89% seen once, with 1.7% in the top ten.

Sample: PBMCs or T cells enriched from blood (not recorded which). This clonotype was sampled from a woman in her 30s who had recovered from COVID-19. The rearrangement joins TRBV7-2 to TRBJ2-5, with TRBD2 matching 8 bases. The CDR3 DNA follows: TGTGCCAGCAGCCATAGCGGGACGAAGACCCAGTACTTC. The encoded protein is CASSHSGTKTQYF.